Listed below are T cell receptor beta chains from one sample, sequenced in a study of radiotherapy plus CTLA-4 blockade in lung cancer. Some clones are missing from TCRdb's copy, which holds only in-frame ones; the method was immunoSEQ multiplex PCR. The data contain roughly 77,000 clones, nearly 75% of them singletons. Here the sequenced sample was peripheral blood, taken from a patient treated with radiotherapy plus ipilimumab. Receptors originate from a human donor with non-small cell lung cancer whose response to radiotherapy plus ipilimumab could not be evaluated. Each CDR3 is given with its conserved first and last residue. A D gene is named only where the DNA matches it firmly. Rows give clone size only sometimes, using once, few, many, or a class for an expanded clone.

v_call	d_call	clone_size	j_call	cdr3_nt	cdr3_aa
TRBV29-1	TRBD2	few	TRBJ2-3	TGCAGCGCCGGGAAGGGACTAGCAACAGATACGCAGTATTTT	CSAGKGLATDTQYF
TRBV4-3	TRBD1	NA	TRBJ1-1	TGCGCCAGCAGCCAAGATCACAGGGGGATGAACACTGAAGCTTTCTTT	CASSQDHRGMNTEAFF
TRBV5-1	NA	NA	TRBJ1-1	TGCGCCAGCAGCTCGGGAGGGGGATCCTCCACCTTCCCTTTCTTT	CASSSGGGSSTFPFF
TRBV7-2	NA	NA	TRBJ2-2	TGTGCCAGCAGCTTGGCTGTCACCGGGGAGCTGTTTTTT	CASSLAVTGELFF
TRBV5-1	NA	NA	TRBJ1-3	TGCGCCAGCAGCCCTGACGGGGGGGCCCTGGGAAACACCATATATTTT	CASSPDGGALGNTIYF
TRBV27	NA	NA	TRBJ1-5	TGTGCCAGCAGTGCGGGACGGGGGAATCAGCCCCAGCATTTT	CASSAGRGNQPQHF
TRBV29-1	NA	NA	TRBJ2-7	TGCAGCGTTGGCGACTACGAGCAGTACTTC	CSVGDYEQYF
TRBV10-1	NA	few	TRBJ1-5	TGCGCCAGCTTCCTTCTCTCACAGGGCCATCAGCCCCAGCATTTT	CASFLLSQGHQPQHF
TRBV16	NA	NA	TRBJ1-5	TGTGCCAGCAGCCAATCCAGGGGCAGGTACGATCAGCCCCAGCATTTT	CASSQSRGRYDQPQHF
TRBV9	NA	once	TRBJ1-5	TGTGCCAGCAGCGTGGGACAAGATAGCAATCAGCCCCAGCATTTT	CASSVGQDSNQPQHF
TRBV29-1	NA	few	TRBJ1-2	TGCAGCGTTCCACCCGGGCGGGGAGACTACTATGGCTACACCTTC	CSVPPGRGDYYGYTF
TRBV6-6	NA	NA	TRBJ1-1	TGTGCCAGCAGTTACTCGAACAGTGAAGCTTTCTTT	CASSYSNSEAFF
TRBV7-8	TRBD1	NA	TRBJ1-1	TGTGCCAGCAGCTTGGGACAGGGGGTCTTTGAAGCTTTCTTT	CASSLGQGVFEAFF
TRBV5-4	NA	NA	TRBJ2-3	TGTGCCAGCAGCTTCGGCGGGCGCACAGATACGCAGTATTTT	CASSFGGRTDTQYF
TRBV4-1	NA	NA	TRBJ1-5	TGCGCCAGCAGCCAAGATGGTAGAGCCCAGCATTTT	CASSQDGRAQHF
TRBV15	TRBD1	NA	TRBJ2-3	TGTGCCACCAGGGACCGGGACAGGGATTGGGATACGCAGTATTTT	CATRDRDRDWDTQYF
TRBV29-1	NA	NA	TRBJ1-1	TGCAGCGTTGAAAGGGGGGGTAGACTGAACACTGAAGCTTTCTTT	CSVERGGRLNTEAFF
TRBV5-1	NA	NA	TRBJ2-6	TGCGCCAGCAGCTTAGAATCGGGGGGGGCCAACGTCCTGACTTTC	CASSLESGGANVLTF
TRBV5-1	NA	once	TRBJ2-7	TGCGCCAGCAGCGGGGGGTACGAGCAGTACTTC	CASSGGYEQYF
TRBV11-3	TRBD2	once	TRBJ2-5	TGTGCCAGCAGCTTAGGGACTAGCGGGAGTTCTGAGACCCAGTACTTC	CASSLGTSGSSETQYF
TRBV5-5	NA	few	TRBJ1-3	TGTGCCAGCAGCTTAGGGGCCTTCTCTGGAAACACCATATATTTT	CASSLGAFSGNTIYF
TRBV25-1	NA	once	TRBJ1-4	TGTGCCAGCAGTGAATGGACAGTCTCTGGAGAAAAACTGTTTTTT	CASSEWTVSGEKLFF
TRBV28	TRBD1	NA	TRBJ1-2	TGTGCCAGCAGTCCGGGACAGGGCCCCTATGGCTACACCTTC	CASSPGQGPYGYTF
TRBV7-3	NA	NA	TRBJ2-2	TGTGCCAGCAGCACCGGGACTTCGAACACCGGGGAGCTGTTTTTT	CASSTGTSNTGELFF
TRBV7-2	NA	NA	TRBJ2-3	TGTGCCAGCAGCCCTGACAGGCCGATAGTAGCAGATACGCAGTATTTT	CASSPDRPIVADTQYF
TRBV9	NA	NA	TRBJ1-1	TGTGCCAGCAGCGTAGGACAGCTCACTGAAGCTTTCTTT	CASSVGQLTEAFF
TRBV28	TRBD2	few	TRBJ2-7	TGTGCCAGCAGTAACAGACTAGCGGGTCTCTACGAGCAGTACTTC	CASSNRLAGLYEQYF
TRBV27	NA	NA	TRBJ2-1	TGTGCCAGCAGTTCGATATGGAACAGCTCCTACAATGAGCAGTTCTTC	CASSSIWNSSYNEQFF
TRBV10-1	NA	NA	TRBJ2-3	TGCGCCAGCAGTGAGCGTCCTACAGATACGCAGTATTTT	CASSERPTDTQYF
TRBV19	NA	NA	TRBJ1-2	TGTGCCAGTAGTCTCACCCAGGGGTATGGCTACACCTTC	CASSLTQGYGYTF
TRBV18	TRBD1	NA	TRBJ2-7	TGTGCCAGCTCACCCCGGACAGGGGAGGGCTACGAGCAGTACTTC	CASSPRTGEGYEQYF
TRBV7-2	TRBD2	once	TRBJ2-1	TGTGCCAGCAGGCGGGGGGGCTCCTACAATGAGCAGTTCTTC	CASRRGGSYNEQFF
TRBV5-1	TRBD1	once	TRBJ2-3	TGCGCCAGCAGCTTGTCACCGACAGGGGATGTAGATACGCAGTATTTT	CASSLSPTGDVDTQYF
TRBV5-6	TRBD2	NA	TRBJ2-1	TGTGCCAGCAGCTTCGGGGTAGCGGGGATCCTCAATGAGCAGTTCTTC	CASSFGVAGILNEQFF
TRBV2	NA	NA	TRBJ1-1	TGTGCCAGCCTAATACAGGGCACTGAAGCTTTCTTT	CASLIQGTEAFF
TRBV4-1	NA	once	TRBJ2-1	TGCGCCAGCAGCCAGGAAGGCTCGGACTGGTTCAATGAGCAGTTCTTC	CASSQEGSDWFNEQFF
TRBV7-6	TRBD2	NA	TRBJ2-7	TGTGCCAGCAGCATAACCGGGGGGACCTACGAGCAGTACTTC	CASSITGGTYEQYF
TRBV5-1	TRBD1	NA	TRBJ2-7	TGCGCCAGCAGCTTGGGGACAGGGTCGGAGCAGTACTTC	CASSLGTGSEQYF
TRBV5-1	NA	NA	TRBJ1-4	TGCGCCAGCAGTCAAGACAGTACTAATGAAAAACTGTTTTTT	CASSQDSTNEKLFF
TRBV28	TRBD2	NA	TRBJ2-1	TGTGCCAGCAGTAGAAGCGGGACCTACAATGAGCAGTTCTTC	CASSRSGTYNEQFF
TRBV11-3	NA	NA	TRBJ1-5	TGTGCCAGCACCCCCACGACAGGTAGCAATCAGCCCCAGCATTTT	CASTPTTGSNQPQHF
TRBV6-5	TRBD1	NA	TRBJ2-7	TGTGCCAGCAGTACCGGACAGGGAAACTCCTACGAGCAGTACTTC	CASSTGQGNSYEQYF
TRBV28	NA	NA	TRBJ1-2	TGTGCCAGCGGGGAGGAGTTCTATGGCTACACCTTC	CASGEEFYGYTF
TRBV29-1	NA	few	TRBJ1-2	TGCAGCGTCAAAGAGCCGGGACACCGGAACTATGGCTACACCTTC	CSVKEPGHRNYGYTF